This TCR beta chain emerged from a study of cytomegalovirus exposure and HLA in healthy donors. Study-wide background: Roughly 89 million unique TCR sequences came from HLA-typed donors in an early release. General observations from the study: Presence/absence analyses rested on an assumption that sequencing depth was roughly uniform across donors.

13 Jbeta primers and 60 Vbeta primers were used for the PCR. Assay: immunoSEQ multiplex PCR; the TCRdb copy retains only in-frame clones and omits some. The repertoire holds 150,000 to 200,000 clones, around 80% seen once, with 8.5% in the top ten. V was cut by 5 bases and J by 7 bases, with 18 bases left in between. The germline V gene encodes CDR1 MNHEY and CDR2 SMNVEV (reference sequence). This CDR3 spans 15 amino acids. Concerning this clone itself: Its target is not known.

This chain joins TRBV27 and TRBJ1-5; no firm D call. The material sequenced was PBMCs. The receptor was derived from a male donor in good health and CMV-seropositive. This CDR3 reads CASSAYSGAGQPQHF. CDR3 sequence (DNA): TGTGCCAGCAGTGCATACAGCGGCGCTGGGCAGCCCCAGCATTTT.